This TCR beta chain was observed in a study of blood T cell repertoires in COVID-19. On the study more broadly: Samples of COVID-19 (acute and convalescent) were obtained from the United States, Italy and Spain.

The repertoire was sequenced with immunoSEQ multiplex PCR; TCRdb's copy has only in-frame clones and lacks some. The sample includes approximately 69,000 clones, approximately 80% of them seen just once. Seattle patients were enrolled during active infection and followed longitudinally. The CDR3 consists of 16 residues. Germline V gene lookup returns CDR1 PRHDT and CDR2 FYEKMQ (reference sequence). With 5 bases removed from V and 4 bases from J, the gap between germline ends came to 21 bases. Material for sequencing was peripheral blood. This sequence was found in a man aged 50 to 59 with COVID-19, enrolled during active disease. J is TRBJ2-7 and V is TRBV13; possibly TRBD2 for D (6 bases). CDR3 protein: CASSATEGGPSYEQYF. Here the CDR3 DNA reads TGTGCCAGCAGCGCCACGGAGGGCGGTCCATCATACGAGCAGTACTTC.